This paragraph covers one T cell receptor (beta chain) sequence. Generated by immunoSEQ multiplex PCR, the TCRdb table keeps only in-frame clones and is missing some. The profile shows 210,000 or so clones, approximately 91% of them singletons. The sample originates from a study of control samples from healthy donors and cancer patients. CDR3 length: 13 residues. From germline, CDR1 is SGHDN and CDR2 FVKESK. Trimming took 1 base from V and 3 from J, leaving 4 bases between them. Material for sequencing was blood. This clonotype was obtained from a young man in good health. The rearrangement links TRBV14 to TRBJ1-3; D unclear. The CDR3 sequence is CASSQGGGNTIYF. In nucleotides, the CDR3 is TGTGCCAGCAGCCAAGGCGGTGGAAACACCATATATTTT.